The 21 T cell receptor beta chains presented below share a single source sample, sequenced in a study of blood T cell repertoires in COVID-19. The method was immunoSEQ multiplex PCR; TCRdb's version includes in-frame clones alone and lacks a portion of them. The table has a few hundred thousand clones, 75% to 90% seen once. Sequencing was performed on peripheral blood. These receptors all stem from a man between 18 and 35 years old with active or convalescent COVID-19.

This chain uses TRBV2 with TRBJ2-7, with D perhaps matching TRBD2 (5 bases). V lost 3 bases and J 0 bases, leaving 15 bases between the germline ends. This CDR3 contains 16 residues. The germline V gene has CDR1 SNHLY and CDR2 FYNNEI. This CDR3 is CASSEHPGTSSYEQYF. The CDR3 DNA sequence: TGTGCCAGCAGTGAGCACCCGGGAACAAGCTCCTACGAGCAGTACTTC.

This sequence joins TRBV2 and TRBJ1-5; perhaps TRBD1 as D (5 bases). CDR3 length: 15 residues. The germline V gene encodes CDR1 SNHLY and CDR2 FYNNEI. The V gene lost 4 bases and the J gene lost 1 base, with 11 bases spanning the gap. The CDR3: CASSVGVGSNQPQHF. CDR3 DNA sequence: TGTGCCAGCAGTGTAGGGGTGGGAAGCAATCAGCCCCAGCATTTT.

The chain recombines TRBV7-3 with TRBJ2-2, with no clear D. The germline V and J ends were trimmed by 5 bases and 4 bases, with 11 bases remaining between them. Per the germline V gene, CDR1 is SGHTA and CDR2 is FQGTGA. CDR3 size: 14 residues. The CDR3 nucleotides read TGTGCCAGCAGCCTCGGAGTTATCACCGGGGAGCTGTTTTTT. Amino acid sequence: CASSLGVITGELFF.

V usage is TRBV6-2 or TRBV6-3 and J usage is TRBJ2-5, with 11 bases aligning to TRBD2. V lost 4 bases, J lost 5 bases, and 9 bases stayed unmatched. This CDR3 is built from 16 residues. Germline-derived CDR1 and CDR2 are MNHEY and SVGEGT. The CDR3 here is CASSSRLAGPRETQYF. DNA for the CDR3: TGTGCCAGCAGTTCGCGACTAGCGGGGCCACGGGAGACCCAGTACTTC.

The rearrangement links TRBV6-5 to TRBJ1-2; tentative D call: TRBD1 (5 bases). Germline V gene lookup returns CDR1 MNHEY and CDR2 SVGAGI. The CDR3 sequence is 14 residues long. V was cut by 6 bases and J by 7 bases, with 18 bases left in between. The DNA for the CDR3 is TGTGCCAGCAGCCGTAGCCAGGGTTTAGGTGGCTACACCTTC. This sequence encodes CASSRSQGLGGYTF.

This chain connects TRBV13 to TRBJ1-2, with D possibly TRBD1 on 5 matching bases. Germline V CDR1 and CDR2: PRHDT, FYEKMQ (reference sequence). The CDR3 contains 14 residues. Trimming stripped 4 bases from V and 1 base from J, with 10 bases between. The CDR3 loop reads CASSYRMDNYGYTF. The DNA for the CDR3 is TGTGCCAGCAGCTACAGGATGGATAACTATGGCTACACCTTC.

This chain joins TRBV28 and TRBJ1-2; D is undetermined. Trimming took off 6 bases at V and 4 bases at J, with 21 bases between the two ends. This CDR3 has 16 amino acids. CDR1 is MDHEN, CDR2 SYDVKM, per germline. The CDR3 DNA is TGTGCCAGCAGCCTCCTCGCAGAGGAGGCGGGCTATGGCTACACCTTC. It translates to CASSLLAEEAGYGYTF.

The rearrangement uses TRBV7-2 and TRBJ2-1; 11 bases are shared with TRBD2. After removal of 3 bases from V and 2 bases from J, the junction contained 6 bases not matched to a gene. The germline gives CDR1 SGHTA, CDR2 FQGNSA. This CDR3 region has 17 residues. CDR3 protein: CASSFSSGGTAYNEQFF. In DNA, the CDR3 is TGTGCCAGCAGCTTCTCTAGCGGGGGGACCGCCTACAATGAGCAGTTCTTC. Supplemented by reference TRBV7-2 and TRBJ2-1, the full variable domain reads GAGVSQSPSNKVTEKGKDVELRCDPISGHTALYWYRQSLGQGLEFLIYFQGNSAPDKSGLPSDRFSAERTGGSVSTLTIQRTQQEDSAVYLCASSFSSGGTAYNEQFFGPGTRLTVL.

This sequence joins TRBV5-6 and TRBJ2-3; D gene uncertain. The CDR3 extends over 14 amino acids. Trimming pared 5 bases from V and 0 bases from J, leaving 10 bases between. Germline CDR1 reads SGHDT; CDR2 reads YYEEEE. CDR3 sequence: CASSATSSTDTQYF. The CDR3 nucleotides are TGTGCCAGCAGTGCGACATCTAGCACAGATACGCAGTATTTT.

This CDR3 reads CASSGVRGGANEQYF. The CDR3 DNA is TGTGCCAGCAGCGGAGTCCGAGGGGGCGCGAACGAGCAGTACTTC. V usage is TRBV5-4 and J usage is TRBJ2-7, with 7 bases identical to TRBD1. This CDR3 contains 15 residues. Germline CDR1 SGHNT, CDR2 YYREEE (reference sequence). V gave up 4 bases and J gave up 5 bases; unmatched junction bases: 12.

The chain has TRBV29-1 and TRBJ1-4; tentatively, D is TRBD1 (5 bases). The germline CDR1 and CDR2 sequences are SQVTM and ANQGSEA. The length of the CDR3 is 15 residues. V gave up 0 bases and J gave up 8 bases, with 16 bases separating them. The CDR3 nucleotides are TGCAGCGTTGAAGATCCTGGGGGGGGAGACGAAAAACTGTTTTTT. Protein: CSVEDPGGGDEKLFF.

The chain is built from TRBV2 and TRBJ1-1; TRBD1 matches at 11 bases. V gave up 6 bases and J gave up 7 bases; unmatched junction bases: 13. This CDR3 contains 16 residues. Germline CDR1 is SNHLY and CDR2 is FYNNEI. In nucleotides, the CDR3 is TGTGCCAGCAGGGGACCCGGGACAGGGGGTAAGGGTGAAGCTTTCTTT. Protein: CASRGPGTGGKGEAFF.

The CDR3, as DNA: TGTGCCAGCAGCAATGCGGATGGCTACACCTTC. It specifies CASSNADGYTF. This rearrangement joins TRBV7-9 to TRBJ1-2; no reliable D call. The germline V and J ends were trimmed by 5 bases and 6 bases, with 7 bases remaining between them. Germline CDR1 and CDR2: SEHNR and FQNEAQ (reference sequence). The CDR3 totals 11 residues.

The chain links TRBV7-6 to TRBJ2-7; 12 positions agree with TRBD1. Losses at the gene ends were 1 base for V and 6 bases for J; bases not matched to a gene: 7. CDR1 and CDR2 (germline): SGHVS, FNYEAQ. This CDR3 has 16 residues. The CDR3 here is CASSLGLGTGGGEQYF. DNA of the CDR3: TGTGCCAGCAGCTTAGGGTTGGGGACAGGGGGCGGCGAGCAGTACTTC.

About this clone itself: This CDR3 is also generated by other DNA sequences in the sample. The V and J genes are TRBV7-2 and TRBJ1-5, with a weak D call TRBD1 (5 bases). In germline, CDR1 is SGHTA, CDR2 FQGNSA. V gave up 4 bases and J gave up 4 bases, with 8 bases separating them. CDR3 length equals 13 residues. The CDR3 sequence is CASSSQGNQPQHF. CDR3 coding DNA: TGTGCCAGCAGCTCGCAGGGAAATCAGCCCCAGCATTTT. The entire variable domain, with the rest obtained from reference TRBV7-2 and TRBJ1-5, is as follows: GAGVSQSPSNKVTEKGKDVELRCDPISGHTALYWYRQSLGQGLEFLIYFQGNSAPDKSGLPSDRFSAERTGGSVSTLTIQRTQQEDSAVYLCASSSQGNQPQHFGDGTRLSIL.

The chain employs TRBV9 and TRBJ2-1; TRBD2 might be the D (5 bases). V shed 0 bases and J shed 6 bases, with 13 bases lying between them. CDR3 length: 15 amino acids. Germline CDR1 SGDLS, CDR2 YYNGEE. The CDR3 region is CASSVDIGRVNEQFF. The CDR3 coding sequence is TGTGCCAGCAGCGTAGATATAGGGCGGGTCAATGAGCAGTTCTTC.

This chain uses TRBV27 with TRBJ2-1; perhaps TRBD2 as D (6 bases). The CDR3 spans 14 residues. V shed 5 bases and J shed 4 bases, with 12 bases lying between them. Germline values: CDR1 MNHEY, CDR2 SMNVEV (reference sequence). The CDR3 loop reads CASSTGGAYNEQFF. CDR3 DNA sequence: TGTGCCAGCAGTACGGGCGGGGCTTACAATGAGCAGTTCTTC.

The gene calls are TRBV7-6 and TRBJ2-3; 8 bases line up with TRBD1. This CDR3 contains 15 residues. J lost 4 bases, V lost 5 bases, and 8 bases had no gene match. CDR1 is SGHVS, CDR2 FNYEAQ, per germline. The CDR3 loop reads CASSQRTGLSDTQYF. The CDR3 DNA follows: TGTGCCAGCAGCCAAAGGACAGGGCTATCAGATACGCAGTATTTT.

The CDR3 DNA reads as TGTGCCACAAACGCAGGGTTCGCCTACGAGCAGTACTTC. Encoded protein: CATNAGFAYEQYF. V and J are TRBV2 and TRBJ2-7; tentative D call: TRBD1 (5 bases). The CDR3 has 13 residues. CDR1 SNHLY and CDR2 FYNNEI come from the germline V gene. Trimming pared 10 bases from V and 2 bases from J, leaving 15 bases between.

The gene calls are TRBV5-1 and TRBJ2-5, with TRBD2 matching over 8 bases. Germline assignment: CDR1 SGHRS and CDR2 YFSETQ. V lost 1 base, J lost 5 bases, and 7 bases stayed unmatched. The CDR3 covers 15 residues. The CDR3 loop is CASSLYSGRSETQYF. The CDR3 region has the DNA TGCGCCAGCAGCTTGTACAGCGGGAGATCGGAGACCCAGTACTTC.

The rearrangement links TRBV9 to TRBJ1-5, with D hard to call. Between the trimmed V and J ends, which lost 4 bases and 6 bases, there was a span of 11 bases. The CDR3 runs to 13 residues. Germline V gives CDR1 SGDLS, CDR2 YYNGEE. CDR3 region: CASSPCVPQPQHF. The CDR3 DNA sequence: TGTGCCAGCAGCCCCTGTGTTCCTCAGCCCCAGCATTTT.